Listed here are 24 T cell receptor beta chains from one sample, sequenced in a study of T cell responses to AZD1222 COVID-19 vaccine (dated by TCRdb to the early 2020s). Taken with the paper, the label for time point translates to: about 28 days (+/-7) after the second vaccine dose. Preparation of the library involved the immunoSEQ multiplex PCR assay. In its TCRdb copy, this immuneACCESS table keeps in-frame sequences only and misses some clones. Where compared with another copy, unresolved V genes explain less than half of these, and the others have no known cause. This sample comprises 150,000 to 200,000 clones, roughly 94% of them detected only once. The ten largest clones represent more than 1% of the sample. The sequenced sample was peripheral blood, obtained 28 days after the second AZD1222 dose. Source of these receptors: an adult who received the AZD1222 COVID-19 vaccine.

The chain links TRBV6-5 to TRBJ1-3, with 7 bases identical to TRBD1. The CDR3 sequence is 15 residues long. The J segment lost 3 bases and the V segment lost 6 bases, leaving 8 bases of the junction unmatched. Germline assignment: CDR1 MNHEY and CDR2 SVGAGI. CDR3 DNA: TGTGCCAGCAGACGTACAGGGGAGCTTGGAAACACCATATATTTT. Protein product: CASRRTGELGNTIYF.

The CDR3 sequence is CASKGQEYSGANVLTF. In DNA form, the CDR3 reads TGTGCCAGTAAAGGACAGGAGTACTCTGGGGCCAACGTCCTGACTTTC. The J gene is TRBJ2-6, the V gene TRBV19; 7 bases map to TRBD1. V shed 7 bases, J shed 0 bases, and the junction held 6 bases outside the gene matches. The CDR3 runs 16 residues. Germline V gene lookup returns CDR1 LNHDA and CDR2 SQIVND (reference sequence).

V gene TRBV6-5 combines with J gene TRBJ1-1, with D possibly matching TRBD1 (6 bases). CDR3 length equals 11 residues. CDR1 and CDR2 from the germline V gene are MNHEY and SVGAGI. V lost 6 bases, J lost 4 bases, and 6 bases lay in between. The CDR3 DNA follows: TGTGCCAGCAGAGGGGGCACTGAAGCTTTCTTT. Protein: CASRGGTEAFF.

The V gene is TRBV12-3 or TRBV12-4, the J gene TRBJ2-4; D perhaps matches TRBD2 (5 bases). V was clipped by 8 bases and J by 8 bases, with 13 bases between them. The CDR3 covers 12 residues. The CDR3: CASGRTPHIQYF. CDR3 DNA: TGTGCCAGCGGCCGGACTCCGCACATTCAGTACTTC.

The rearrangement links TRBV9 to TRBJ2-5; D not resolved. Trimming pared 4 bases from V and 5 bases from J, leaving 12 bases between. The CDR3 runs 13 residues. Germline CDR1 reads SGDLS; CDR2 reads YYNGEE. The CDR3 loop reads CASSIGSKETQYF. The CDR3 DNA follows: TGTGCCAGCAGCATCGGATCCAAGGAGACCCAGTACTTC.

The CDR3 here is CASSYRDSPLHF. CDR3 bases: TGTGCCAGCAGCTACAGGGATTCACCCCTCCACTTT. This chain uses TRBV11-2 with TRBJ1-6; tentatively, D is TRBD1 (6 bases). From germline, CDR1 is SGHAT and CDR2 FQNNGV. V lost 4 bases, J lost 8 bases, and 6 bases lay in between. The CDR3 runs to 12 residues.

V is TRBV5-4 and J is TRBJ2-1; D perhaps matches TRBD2 (6 bases). Germline lookup yields CDR1 SGHNT and CDR2 YYREEE (reference sequence). The CDR3 runs 16 residues. Trimming took 0 bases from V and 0 from J, leaving 10 bases between them. This chain's CDR3 is CASSLGGDPSYNEQFF. CDR3 sequence (DNA): TGTGCCAGCAGCTTGGGCGGGGACCCCTCCTACAATGAGCAGTTCTTC.

The genes are TRBV5-1 and TRBJ2-1; no clear D gene. Germline values: CDR1 SGHRS, CDR2 YFSETQ. V was clipped by 0 bases and J by 0 bases, with 7 bases between them. This CDR3 has 15 amino acids. CDR3 protein: CASSLGWTSYNEQFF. The CDR3, as DNA: TGCGCCAGCAGCTTGGGCTGGACCTCCTACAATGAGCAGTTCTTC.

V gene TRBV27 combines with J gene TRBJ1-6, with D unresolved. Germline V gene sequence: CDR1 MNHEY, CDR2 SMNVEV (reference sequence). This CDR3 contains 14 residues. V was pared by 3 bases and J by 10 bases, with 13 bases between. CDR3 protein: CASSFVEGGSPLHF. CDR3 in DNA: TGTGCCAGCAGTTTTGTAGAGGGTGGATCACCCCTCCACTTT.

The chain joins TRBV4-1 to TRBJ1-4, with D possibly TRBD1 on 6 matching bases. The V end lost 1 base, the J end lost 3 bases, and 12 bases lay between the germline ends. CDR1 and CDR2 (germline): MGHRA, YSYEKL. This CDR3 is built from 16 residues. The CDR3 is CASSQVWGGPNEKLFF. The CDR3 region has the DNA TGCGCCAGCAGCCAAGTTTGGGGGGGGCCTAATGAAAAACTGTTTTTT.

The J gene is TRBJ1-1, the V gene TRBV19; no clear D. Germline V gene sequence: CDR1 LNHDA, CDR2 SQIVND (reference sequence). Trimming pared 5 bases from V and 5 bases from J, leaving 15 bases between. The CDR3 has 14 amino acids. DNA for the CDR3: TGTGCCAGTAGTCTCCCCCGTGGGCTGACTGAAGCTTTCTTT. Translating it yields CASSLPRGLTEAFF.

This chain connects TRBV19 to TRBJ1-5, with D hard to call. The CDR3 consists of 13 residues. Germline V CDR1 and CDR2: LNHDA, SQIVND (reference sequence). V lost 10 bases, J lost 5 bases, and 15 bases lay in between. The CDR3 nucleotides are TGTGCCACGGCGGGATGGACTCATCAGCCCCAGCATTTT. Protein: CATAGWTHQPQHF.

The genes are TRBV18 and TRBJ2-3; 8 bases fit TRBD2. The CDR3 length is 17 residues. Per germline, CDR1 KGHSH and CDR2 LQKENI. The V segment lost 3 bases and the J segment 6 bases; nucleotides outside the gene matches: 14. The CDR3 spells CASSPRNRAGGRDTQYF. As DNA, the CDR3 is TGTGCCAGCTCACCCCGGAATCGGGCGGGGGGCCGGGATACGCAGTATTTT.

This chain joins TRBV6-5 and TRBJ1-6; D is undetermined. The V and J ends lost 6 bases and 0 bases respectively, with 6 bases between them. The CDR3 is 14 amino acids. In germline, CDR1 is MNHEY, CDR2 SVGAGI. DNA of the CDR3: TGTGCCAGCAGGCCCGGCTCCTATAATTCACCCCTCCACTTT. As protein: CASRPGSYNSPLHF.

This chain joins TRBV9 and TRBJ1-1; 9 bases fit TRBD1. This CDR3 has 13 residues. The germline V gene encodes CDR1 SGDLS and CDR2 YYNGEE. V was pared by 0 bases and J by 7 bases, with 1 base of the junction left unmatched. Here the CDR3 DNA reads TGTGCCAGCAGCGTAGGACAGGGGGTTGAAGCTTTCTTT. This codes for CASSVGQGVEAFF. The full variable domain, with the rest looked up from reference TRBV9 and TRBJ1-1, is DSGVTQTPKHLITATGQRVTLRCSPRSGDLSVYWYQQSLDQGLQFLIQYYNGEERAKGNILERFSAQQFPDLHSELNLSSLELGDSALYFCASSVGQGVEAFFGQGTRLTVV.

The chain links TRBV19 to TRBJ1-6, with 8 bases fitting TRBD1. Germline V gives CDR1 LNHDA, CDR2 SQIVND (reference sequence). Losses at the gene ends were 2 bases for V and 9 bases for J; bases not matched to a gene: 6. The CDR3 has 15 amino acids. CDR3: CASSIKGTGGSPLHF. The CDR3 DNA reads as TGTGCCAGTAGTATAAAGGGGACAGGAGGTTCACCCCTCCACTTT. Combining the CDR3 with reference TRBV19 and TRBJ1-6 gives the whole variable domain DGGITQSPKYLFRKEGQNVTLSCEQNLNHDAMYWYRQDPGQGLRLIYYSQIVNDFQKGDIAEGYSVSREKKESFPLTVTSAQKNPTAFYLCASSIKGTGGSPLHFGNGTRLTVT.

The genes are TRBV7-9 and TRBJ2-2; possibly TRBD1 for D (6 bases). Trimming removed 3 bases from V and 12 bases from J, with 26 bases in between. CDR1 and CDR2 (germline): SEHNR, FQNEAQ (reference sequence). The length of the CDR3 is 17 residues. This CDR3 is CASSLTTRDTILGQLFF. Written as DNA, the CDR3 is TGTGCCAGCAGCTTGACGACCCGGGACACCATCCTTGGGCAGCTGTTTTTT.

This clone has just one count. The J gene is TRBJ1-5, the V gene TRBV2, with no clear D. V was cut by 7 bases and J by 4 bases, with 11 bases left in between. Per the germline V gene, CDR1 is SNHLY and CDR2 is FYNNEI. The CDR3 covers 13 residues. CDR3 nucleotides: TGTGCCAGCACCTCGGACTGGAATCAGCCCCAGCATTTT. This codes for CASTSDWNQPQHF.

This clone came up a few times. The chain recombines TRBV6-5 with TRBJ2-2; the D is unclear. Germline-derived CDR1 and CDR2 are MNHEY and SVGAGI. CDR3 size: 13 residues. V gave up 11 bases and J gave up 0 bases, with 10 bases separating them. For the CDR3, the DNA is TGTGCCGGCCAGGACCCGAACACCGGGGAGCTGTTTTTT. Protein: CAGQDPNTGELFF.

The chain links TRBV29-1 to TRBJ2-6; D is perhaps TRBD1 (5 bases). Between the trimmed V and J ends, which lost 4 bases and 4 bases, there was a span of 11 bases. Germline loops: CDR1 SQVTM, CDR2 ANQGSEA. The CDR3 length is 14 residues. The CDR3: CSVGGAFGANVLTF. The CDR3 nucleotides read TGCAGCGTTGGTGGGGCGTTCGGGGCCAACGTCCTGACTTTC.

V usage is TRBV6-1 and J usage is TRBJ2-3, with D possibly being TRBD2 (6 bases). The length of the CDR3 is 14 residues. In germline, CDR1 is MNHNS, CDR2 SASEGT. Trimming left V 2 bases short and J 7 bases short, with 13 bases between. In DNA form, the CDR3 reads TGTGCCAGCAGTGAATCGAGACTAGTTTATACGCAGTATTTT. It translates to CASSESRLVYTQYF.

This clone was detected only once. J is TRBJ1-6 and V is TRBV10-3; D unclear. Looked up from germline, CDR1 is ENHRY and CDR2 is SYGVKD. The CDR3 is made up of 13 amino acids. V was pared by 8 bases and J by 3 bases, with 8 bases between. CDR3 protein: CAIGRDYNSPLHF. The CDR3 coding sequence is TGTGCCATCGGACGAGACTATAATTCACCCCTCCACTTT.

The chain has TRBV27 and TRBJ2-2, with D maybe TRBD2 (5 bases). This CDR3 contains 14 residues. Germline V gives CDR1 MNHEY, CDR2 SMNVEV (reference sequence). Trimming shortened V by 0 bases and J by 6 bases, and 8 bases separated the two germline ends. CDR3 region: CASSLSQEAGELFF. The CDR3 DNA follows: TGTGCCAGCAGTTTATCGCAGGAGGCCGGGGAGCTGTTTTTT.

The rearrangement joins TRBV5-1 to TRBJ2-7; unclear D gene. Germline V gene sequence: CDR1 SGHRS, CDR2 YFSETQ. There are 13 residues in the CDR3. Trimming pared 0 bases from V and 3 bases from J, leaving 7 bases between. CDR3 nucleotide sequence: TGCGCCAGCAGCTTGGGGATGGGCTACGAGCAGTACTTC. Encoded protein: CASSLGMGYEQYF. The whole variable domain, filled in from reference TRBV5-1 and TRBJ2-7, reads KAGVTQTPRYLIKTRGQQVTLSCSPISGHRSVSWYQQTPGQGLQFLFEYFSETQRNKGNFPGRFSGRQFSNSRSEMNVSTLELGDSALYLCASSLGMGYEQYFGPGTRLTVT.